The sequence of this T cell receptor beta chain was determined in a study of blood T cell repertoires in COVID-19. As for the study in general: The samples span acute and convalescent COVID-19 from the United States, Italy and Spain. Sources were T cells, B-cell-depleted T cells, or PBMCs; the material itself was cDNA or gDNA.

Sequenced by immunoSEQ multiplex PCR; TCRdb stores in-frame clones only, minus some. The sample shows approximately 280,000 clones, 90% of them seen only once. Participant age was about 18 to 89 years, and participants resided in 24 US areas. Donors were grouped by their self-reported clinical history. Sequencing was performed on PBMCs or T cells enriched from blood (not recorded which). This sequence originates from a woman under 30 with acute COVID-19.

The CDR3 DNA reads as TGTGCCAGCCCTCGGGACAGGTACGAAAAGTCCTACGAGCAGTACTTC. It codes for CASPRDRYEKSYEQYF. The chain has TRBV2 and TRBJ2-7; 8 nucleotides agree with TRBD1. The CDR3 is 16 residues long. V dropped 8 bases and J dropped 1; count of bases not matched to a gene: 13. CDR1 SNHLY and CDR2 FYNNEI come from the germline V gene.